These 20 T cell receptor beta chains came from one sample sequenced in a study of shared clonotypes between healthy human individuals. Naive-designated CD8 cells lacked CD45RO, were positively enriched for CCR7, and omitted terminally differentiated effector memory CD45RA+ cells. Some clones are missing from TCRdb's copy, which holds only in-frame ones; the method was immunoSEQ multiplex PCR. This sample yields about 2 million clones, of which less than 95% are seen a single time; about 1.1% belongs to the top ten. The source material was naive CD8+ T cells sorted from blood. The receptors stem from a man aged 18 to 29 in good health.

This chain connects TRBV28 to TRBJ2-7; 9 bases are a match to TRBD1. This CDR3 spans 15 amino acids. Germline V gives CDR1 MDHEN, CDR2 SYDVKM. V shed 5 bases, J shed 3 bases, and the junction held 8 bases outside the gene matches. The CDR3 DNA follows: TGTGCCAGCAGTCGGACCGGGACAGGGAACTACGAGCAGTACTTC. It encodes CASSRTGTGNYEQYF.

This rearrangement joins TRBV19 to TRBJ2-5; 8 bases line up with TRBD2. CDR3 length: 15 residues. CDR1 is LNHDA and CDR2 is SQIVND in the germline V gene (reference sequence). The junction had 7 bases not matched to a gene; V was cut back by 7 bases and J by 0 bases. Here the CDR3 reads CASNWAGGNQETQYF. The DNA of the CDR3 is TGTGCCAGTAATTGGGCGGGAGGAAACCAAGAGACCCAGTACTTC.

This chain links TRBV27 with TRBJ1-5; no reliable D call. Trimming took off 7 bases at V and 4 bases at J, with 17 bases between the two ends. Looked up from germline, CDR1 is MNHEY and CDR2 is SMNVEV (reference sequence). The length of the CDR3 is 15 residues. In DNA, the CDR3 is TGTGCCAGCAACCCCTCGCCCACGGCGAATCAGCCCCAGCATTTT. Translation gives CASNPSPTANQPQHF.

The rearrangement uses TRBV7-9 and TRBJ2-2; D is ambiguous. The length of the CDR3 is 14 residues. The germline V gene encodes CDR1 SEHNR and CDR2 FQNEAQ (reference sequence). V lost 5 bases and J lost 4, with 11 bases in between. In DNA, the CDR3 is TGTGCCAGCAGCCGTGCTCTATTCACCGGGGAGCTGTTTTTT. Its translation: CASSRALFTGELFF.

The chain uses TRBV29-1 and TRBJ2-2; D is perhaps TRBD1 or TRBD2 (6 bases each). The germline V and J ends were trimmed by 7 bases and 3 bases, with 15 bases remaining between them. CDR3 length: 14 residues. CDR1 SQVTM and CDR2 ANQGSEA come from the germline V gene. The chain's CDR3 is CSGSGGHDTGELFF. CDR3 DNA: TGCAGCGGTTCCGGGGGCCACGACACCGGGGAGCTGTTTTTT.

The chain couples TRBV27 to TRBJ2-6; D gene ambiguous. CDR1 MNHEY and CDR2 SMNVEV come from the germline V gene (reference sequence). The CDR3 contains 14 residues. Trimming took off 2 bases at V and 2 bases at J, with 4 bases between the two ends. The chain's CDR3 is CASSLNPGANVLTF. In DNA form, the CDR3 reads TGTGCCAGCAGTTTAAACCCTGGGGCCAACGTCCTGACTTTC.

As concerns this clone: Other DNA sequences of this sample code for an identical CDR3. CDR3 amino acids: CAWSFGQGSYEQYF. The DNA of the CDR3 is TGTGCCTGGAGTTTTGGACAGGGATCCTACGAGCAGTACTTC. The rearrangement joins TRBV30 to TRBJ2-7; 8 bases are shared with TRBD1. V shed 2 bases and J 1 base; nucleotides not matched to a gene: 4. From germline, CDR1 is GTSNPN and CDR2 SVGIG (reference sequence). The CDR3 is made up of 14 amino acids.

For this clone: The same CDR3 is also encoded by other DNA sequences in this sample. The V call is TRBV27, the J call TRBJ1-4; D call uncertain. The V end lost 3 bases, the J end lost 5 bases, and 7 bases lay between the germline ends. CDR1 and CDR2 from the germline V gene are MNHEY and SMNVEV (reference sequence). The CDR3 sequence is 13 residues long. The DNA of the CDR3 is TGTGCCAGCAGTTTGCTCCTAAATGAAAAACTGTTTTTT. Its translation: CASSLLLNEKLFF.

V usage is TRBV10-2 and J usage is TRBJ2-1; 9 nucleotides line up with TRBD2. The J segment lost 5 bases and the V segment lost 7 bases, leaving 15 bases of the junction unmatched. The CDR3 is 17 residues long. Germline CDR1 reads WSHSY; CDR2 reads SAAADI. The CDR3 sequence: CASNFFLAGEYDNEQFF. The CDR3 DNA sequence: TGCGCCAGCAATTTTTTCTTAGCGGGAGAGTATGACAATGAGCAGTTCTTC.

V gene TRBV2 combines with J gene TRBJ2-1, with 15 bases aligning to TRBD2. With V trimmed by 4 bases and J by 2 bases, 6 bases remained unmatched. This CDR3 is 18 amino acids long. Germline V CDR1 and CDR2: SNHLY, FYNNEI. CDR3 bases: TGTGCCAGCAGTGGGACTAGCGGGGGGGATTCAGCCTACAATGAGCAGTTCTTC. This encodes CASSGTSGGDSAYNEQFF.

A note on this clone: Distinct nucleotide sequences in the sample also encode this CDR3. The V gene is TRBV29-1, the J gene TRBJ2-7; TRBD1 matches 8 bases. This CDR3 spans 11 amino acids. The germline CDR1 and CDR2 sequences are SQVTM and ANQGSEA. Losses at the gene ends were 6 bases for V and 6 bases for J; bases not matched to a gene: 4. In DNA, the CDR3 is TGCAGCGTCTTACAGGGGGGCGAGCAGTACTTC. Translation: CSVLQGGEQYF.

As to this clone: This specimen includes other DNA sequences encoding the same CDR3. The CDR3 DNA sequence: TGTGCCAGCAGCTTAGCTCCCGGGGAGCTGTTTTTT. This sequence encodes CASSLAPGELFF. The chain couples TRBV11-2 to TRBJ2-2; D gene uncertain. V gave up 1 base and J gave up 6 bases, with 3 bases separating them. The germline gives CDR1 SGHAT, CDR2 FQNNGV. The CDR3 consists of 12 residues.

The chain has TRBV11-2 and TRBJ2-3; D is perhaps TRBD2 (6 bases). Trimming took off 5 bases at V and 5 bases at J, with 17 bases between the two ends. This CDR3 is 15 amino acids long. The germline V gene encodes CDR1 SGHAT and CDR2 FQNNGV. The CDR3 coding sequence is TGTGCCAGCAGCGTTTTAGGAGGGCCGATAGATACGCAGTATTTT. It yields the protein CASSVLGGPIDTQYF.

The rearrangement links TRBV7-9 to TRBJ2-1; no firm D call. The CDR3 covers 13 residues. CDR1 and CDR2 from the germline V gene are SEHNR and FQNEAQ (reference sequence). V was pared by 2 bases and J by 8 bases, with 10 bases between. In DNA, the CDR3 is TGTGCCAGCAGCTTACCCCTTGGAGATGAGCAGTTCTTC. Its translation: CASSLPLGDEQFF. The full variable domain, with the rest looked up from reference TRBV7-9 and TRBJ2-1, is DTGVSQNPRHKITKRGQNVTFRCDPISEHNRLYWYRQTLGQGPEFLTYFQNEAQLEKSRLLSDRFSAERPKGSFSTLEIQRTEQGDSAMYLCASSLPLGDEQFFGPGTRLTVL.

This sequence joins TRBV11-3 and TRBJ2-7; D might be TRBD2 (5 bases). Trimming stripped 6 bases from V and 7 bases from J, with 16 bases between. The germline gives CDR1 SGHNT, CDR2 YENEEA. The CDR3 has 13 amino acids. In DNA, the CDR3 is TGTGCCAGCAGTTCACCGCCCCGACTAGAGCAGTACTTC. Protein sequence: CASSSPPRLEQYF.

The rearrangement uses TRBV6-1 and TRBJ2-7, with D perhaps matching TRBD1 (5 bases). Trimming left V 1 base short and J 0 bases short, with 13 bases between. The CDR3 length is 16 residues. Germline values: CDR1 MNHNS, CDR2 SASEGT. CDR3 sequence: CASSEGRWGASYEQYF. The CDR3 bases are TGTGCCAGCAGTGAAGGTCGGTGGGGCGCCTCCTACGAGCAGTACTTC.

The rearrangement joins TRBV29-1 to TRBJ2-2; D ambiguous. The CDR3 length is 15 residues. V was trimmed by 0 bases and J by 6 bases, leaving 14 bases between them. Germline V gives CDR1 SQVTM, CDR2 ANQGSEA. CDR3 protein: CSVEDLASRSGELFF. The CDR3 region has the DNA TGCAGCGTTGAAGACTTAGCATCCCGGTCCGGGGAGCTGTTTTTT.

A note on this clone: Other nucleotide sequences in the sample specify the same CDR3. The chain carries TRBV30 and TRBJ1-1, with a weak D call TRBD1 (6 bases). This CDR3 has 13 residues. The germline CDR1 and CDR2 sequences are GTSNPN and SVGIG (reference sequence). V was pared by 3 bases and J by 1 base, with 9 bases between. CDR3 bases: TGTGCCTGGAGCTACAGGGAGAACACTGAAGCTTTCTTT. Translated, it gives CAWSYRENTEAFF.

The chain carries TRBV7-2 and TRBJ2-3; possible D gene TRBD2, 6 bases. V shed 5 bases and J shed 2 bases, with 17 bases lying between them. Germline V gives CDR1 SGHTA, CDR2 FQGNSA. This CDR3 region has 16 residues. Written as DNA, the CDR3 is TGTGCCAGCAGCCGGCCTCGGGACTTCACCACAGATACGCAGTATTTT. This encodes CASSRPRDFTTDTQYF.

The chain carries TRBV18 and TRBJ1-1; possibly TRBD1 for D (5 bases). The CDR3 loop spans 15 amino acids. Trimming removed 3 bases at V and 4 bases at J, with 15 bases between. Germline-derived CDR1 and CDR2 are KGHSH and LQKENI. The DNA of the CDR3 is TGTGCCAGCTCACCGGGAGCAGGGTTTAGCACTGAAGCTTTCTTT. It translates to CASSPGAGFSTEAFF.